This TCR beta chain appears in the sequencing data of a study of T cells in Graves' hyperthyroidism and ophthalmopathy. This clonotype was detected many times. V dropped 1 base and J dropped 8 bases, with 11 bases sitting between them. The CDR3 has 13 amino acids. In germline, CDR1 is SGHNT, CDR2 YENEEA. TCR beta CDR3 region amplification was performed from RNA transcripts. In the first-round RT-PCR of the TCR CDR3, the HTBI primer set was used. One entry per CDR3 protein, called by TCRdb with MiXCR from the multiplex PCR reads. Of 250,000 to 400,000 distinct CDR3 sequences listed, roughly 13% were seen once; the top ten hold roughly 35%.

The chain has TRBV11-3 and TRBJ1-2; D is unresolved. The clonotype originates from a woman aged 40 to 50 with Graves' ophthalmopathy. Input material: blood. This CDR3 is CASSLGPSRGYTF. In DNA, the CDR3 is TGTGCCAGCAGCTTAGGTCCCTCTAGGGGCTACACCTTC. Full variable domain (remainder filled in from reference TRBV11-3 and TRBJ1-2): EAGVVQSPRYKIIEKKQPVAFWCNPISGHNTLYWYLQNLGQGPELLIRYENEEAVDDSQLPKDRFSAERLKGVDSTLKIQPAELGDSAVYLCASSLGPSRGYTFGSGTRLTVV.